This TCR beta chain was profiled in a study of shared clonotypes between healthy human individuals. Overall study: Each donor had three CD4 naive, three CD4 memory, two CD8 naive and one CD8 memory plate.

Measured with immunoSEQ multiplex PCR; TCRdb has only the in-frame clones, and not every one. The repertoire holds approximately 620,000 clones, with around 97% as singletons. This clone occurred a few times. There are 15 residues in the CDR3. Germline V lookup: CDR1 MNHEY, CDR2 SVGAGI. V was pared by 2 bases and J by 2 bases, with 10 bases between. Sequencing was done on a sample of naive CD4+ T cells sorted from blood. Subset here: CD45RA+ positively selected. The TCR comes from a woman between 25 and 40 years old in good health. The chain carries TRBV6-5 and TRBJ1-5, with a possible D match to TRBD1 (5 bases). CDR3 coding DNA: TGTGCCAGCAGTTACGGGGGTTTTGGCAATCAGCCCCAGCATTTT. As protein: CASSYGGFGNQPQHF.